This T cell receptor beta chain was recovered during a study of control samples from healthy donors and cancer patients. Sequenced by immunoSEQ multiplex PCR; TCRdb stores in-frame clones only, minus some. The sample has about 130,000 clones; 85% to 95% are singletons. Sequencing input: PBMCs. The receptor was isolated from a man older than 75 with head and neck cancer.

This CDR3 is CASSAGTRTDTQYF. Written as DNA, the CDR3 is TGCGCCAGCAGTGCCGGGACTCGCACAGATACGCAGTATTTT. This chain connects TRBV5-1 to TRBJ2-3, with TRBD2 as a possible D gene (6 bases). CDR3 size: 14 residues. The germline V and J ends were trimmed by 5 bases and 1 base, with 11 bases remaining between them. CDR1 and CDR2 from the germline V gene are SGHRS and YFSETQ.